The rows below give T cell receptor beta chains drawn from one sample of a study of CD8 T cells in ankylosing spondylitis. TCRdb itself ran the 5' RACE reads through MiXCR, one entry per CDR3 protein. The profile covers around 770,000 distinct CDR3 sequences, with around 19% appearing a single time and around a fifth taken by the ten largest. The sequencing input was blood, either unsorted or a sorted T cell fraction (not recorded which). These receptors were taken from a male donor with ankylosing spondylitis. Both conserved end residues are part of each CDR3. The D gene is left open where the match is weak. Only part of the rows carry a size: once, few, many, or a class if the clone is expanded.

>TRBJ2-7|14|TRBV13|once|TRBD2
TGTGCCAGCAGCTTAGGCCTAGCGGAGTACGAGCAGTACTTC
CASSLGLAEYEQYF
>TRBJ2-7|13|TRBV7-2|-|-
TGTGCCAGCAGCTCCCCTCCCAGGGACGAGCAGTACTTC
CASSSPPRDEQYF
>TRBJ2-2|14|TRBV12-3/TRBV12-4|few|-
TGTGCCAGCACCACCTCCACTAAGACCGGGGAGCTGTTTTTT
CASTTSTKTGELFF
>TRBJ2-1|16|TRBV7-2|few|-
TGTGCCAGCAGCTCAACTAGCGGAGGGGGCCACAATGAGCAGTTCTTC
CASSSTSGGGHNEQFF
>TRBJ2-7|14|TRBV6-1|few|TRBD2
TGTGCCAGCGGAACGCGGGGGGTAGTGAACGAGCAGTACTTC
CASGTRGVVNEQYF
>TRBJ1-5|15|TRBV5-1|-|-
TGCGCCAGCAGCGTGGAGGGGACGAGCAATCAGCCCCAGCATTTT
CASSVEGTSNQPQHF
>TRBJ2-1|16|TRBV27|-|TRBD2
TGTGCCAGCACCTTGCGAGCGGGAGTATCCTACAATGAGCAGTTCTTC
CASTLRAGVSYNEQFF
>TRBJ2-1|15|TRBV20-1|few|-
TGCAGTGCTAGAGGGGTAGGGAAAAGTTACAATGAGCAGTTCTTC
CSARGVGKSYNEQFF
>TRBJ1-4|13|TRBV7-9|-|-
TGTGCCAGCAGCCCCGCCTATAATGAAAAACTGTTTTTT
CASSPAYNEKLFF
>TRBJ2-5|14|TRBV6-1|-|TRBD2
TGTGCCAGCGGAGGACTAGTTCAGGGAGAGACCCAGTACTTC
CASGGLVQGETQYF
>TRBJ1-4|16|TRBV7-9|-|TRBD1
TGTGCCAGCAGTTTCACAGGGGGTCGGACTAATGAAAAACTGTTTTTT
CASSFTGGRTNEKLFF
>TRBJ1-1|14|TRBV27|-|-
TGTGCCAGCAGCTCGCGCGGGGTGGGTAGCGAAGTTTTCTTT
CASSSRGVGSEVFF
>TRBJ2-4|14|TRBV19|-|-
TGTGCCAGTAGTATAGTCGGGCAGAAAAACATTCAGTACTTC
CASSIVGQKNIQYF
>TRBJ1-2|13|TRBV20-1|-|-
TGCAGTGCCACTCAACAGGGAGCGGTGGGCTACACCTTC
CSATQQGAVGYTF
>TRBJ2-7|14|TRBV12-3/TRBV12-4|few|-
TGTGCCAGCAGCCTTCCGGGCCCCATAAACGAGCAGTACTTC
CASSLPGPINEQYF
>TRBJ2-7|13|TRBV29-1|-|-
TGCAGCGTTGAAGGGGACGGGGCACGCGAGCAGTACTTC
CSVEGDGAREQYF
>TRBJ2-1|13|TRBV7-3|few|TRBD1
TGTGCCAGCAGCGTTAGGGACAGCAATGAGCAGTTCTTC
CASSVRDSNEQFF
>TRBJ2-3|10|TRBV18|-|-
TGTGCCAGCTCACCAGATACGCAGTATTTT
CASSPDTQYF
>TRBJ1-5|13|TRBV12-3/TRBV12-4|few|TRBD1
TGTGCCAGCAGTTTCAGGGGGCGCGGGCCCCAGCATTTT
CASSFRGRGPQHF
>TRBJ2-7|16|TRBV5-1|-|TRBD2
TGCGCCAGCAGCCCGCGGGGACTAGCGCCCTCCTACGAGCAGTACTTC
CASSPRGLAPSYEQYF
>TRBJ2-1|16|TRBV7-3|few|TRBD2
TGTGCCAGCAGCTTCACCGGGACTAGCGTCTACAATGAGCAGTTCTTC
CASSFTGTSVYNEQFF
>TRBJ2-1|14|TRBV13|-|-
TGTGCCAGCAGCTTAGGGCGGGACAACAATGAGCAGTTCTTC
CASSLGRDNNEQFF
>TRBJ2-7|17|TRBV3-1|-|TRBD2
TGTGCCAGCAGCCACCCCACGGGTAGCGGGAGGTTGGGCGAGCAGTACTTC
CASSHPTGSGRLGEQYF
>TRBJ2-1|13|TRBV20-1|few|-
TGCAGTGCTAGAGACACTGGCTACAATGAGCAGTTCTTC
CSARDTGYNEQFF
>TRBJ2-5|13|TRBV24-1|-|-
TGTGCCACCAGTGACGGAGGGATTGAGACCCAGTACTTC
CATSDGGIETQYF
>TRBJ1-1|14|TRBV20-1|-|TRBD1
TGCAGTGCCGGACAGGGTGCCCCGAACACTGAAGCTTTCTTT
CSAGQGAPNTEAFF